This T cell receptor beta chain was identified during a study of blood T cell repertoires in COVID-19. Study details: Sources were T cells, B-cell-depleted T cells, or PBMCs; the material itself was cDNA or gDNA.

The repertoire was sequenced with immunoSEQ multiplex PCR; TCRdb's copy has only in-frame clones and lacks some. The sample holds a few hundred thousand clones, roughly 84% seen once. This clone showed up just a few times. Everyone who took part was roughly 18 to 89 years old, and they came from some 23 US areas. Assignment of participants to cohorts was predicated upon participant-reported clinical history. Each recovered donor of Cohort 3 presented with two negative PCRs, clearance, or symptom resolution. CDR1 and CDR2 (germline): MDHEN, SYDVKM. Trimming shortened V by 3 bases and J by 8 bases, and 11 bases separated the two germline ends. The length of the CDR3 is 13 residues.

This TCR derives from a woman in her twenties or thirties who had recovered from COVID-19. Sequencing was performed on PBMCs or T cells enriched from blood (not recorded which). J is TRBJ1-5 and V is TRBV28; no clear D. The chain's CDR3 is CASSFGGFEPQHF. The CDR3 DNA reads TGTGCCAGCAGTTTCGGCGGATTCGAGCCCCAGCATTTT.